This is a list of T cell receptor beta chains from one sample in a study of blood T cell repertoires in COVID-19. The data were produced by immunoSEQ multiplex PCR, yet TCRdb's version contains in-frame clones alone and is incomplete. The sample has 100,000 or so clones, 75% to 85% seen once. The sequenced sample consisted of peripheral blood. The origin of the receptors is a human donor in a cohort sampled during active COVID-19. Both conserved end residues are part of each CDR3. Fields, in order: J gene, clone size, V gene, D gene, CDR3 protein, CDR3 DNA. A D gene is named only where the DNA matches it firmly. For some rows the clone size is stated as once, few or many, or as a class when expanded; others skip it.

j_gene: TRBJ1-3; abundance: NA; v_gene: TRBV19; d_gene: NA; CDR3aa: CASTPRQSNSGNTIYF; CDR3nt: TGTGCCAGTACCCCGAGACAGTCCAACTCTGGAAACACCATATATTTT
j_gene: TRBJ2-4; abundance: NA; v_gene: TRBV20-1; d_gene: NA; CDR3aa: CSASGGNIQYF; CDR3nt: TGCAGTGCTTCAGGGGGGAACATTCAGTACTTC
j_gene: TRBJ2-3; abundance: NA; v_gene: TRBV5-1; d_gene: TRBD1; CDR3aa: CASSRTGISTDTQYF; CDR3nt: TGCGCCAGCAGTAGGACAGGGATTAGCACAGATACGCAGTATTTT
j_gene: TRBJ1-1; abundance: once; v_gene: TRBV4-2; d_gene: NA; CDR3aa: CASSRGVTGSGRDTEAFF; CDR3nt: TGTGCCAGCAGCCGGGGGGTGACCGGGTCAGGGAGGGACACTGAAGCTTTCTTT
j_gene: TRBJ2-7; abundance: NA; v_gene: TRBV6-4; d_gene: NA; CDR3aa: CASFQSYEQYF; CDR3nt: TGTGCCAGCTTCCAGTCCTACGAGCAGTACTTC
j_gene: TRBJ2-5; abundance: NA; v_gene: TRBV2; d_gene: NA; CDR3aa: CASSEWRGQGETQYF; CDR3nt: TGTGCCAGCAGTGAATGGAGGGGGCAAGGAGAGACCCAGTACTTC
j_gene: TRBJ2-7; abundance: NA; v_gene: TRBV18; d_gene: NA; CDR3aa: CASSPPTEVWSYEQYF; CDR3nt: TGTGCCAGCTCACCACCCACCGAGGTCTGGAGCTACGAGCAGTACTTC
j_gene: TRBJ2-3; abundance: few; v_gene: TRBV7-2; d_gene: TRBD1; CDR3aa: CASSYMAGGVGDTQYF; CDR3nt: TGTGCCAGCAGCTACATGGCAGGGGGCGTTGGAGATACGCAGTATTTT
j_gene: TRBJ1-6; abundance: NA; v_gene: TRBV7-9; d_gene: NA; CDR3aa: CASSRDSNSPLHF; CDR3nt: TGTGCCAGCAGCCGCGATTCAAATTCACCCCTCCACTTT
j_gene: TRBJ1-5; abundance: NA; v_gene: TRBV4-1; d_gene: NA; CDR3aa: CASREGLTSNQPQHF; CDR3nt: TGCGCCAGCAGGGAGGGACTGACGAGCAATCAGCCCCAGCATTTT
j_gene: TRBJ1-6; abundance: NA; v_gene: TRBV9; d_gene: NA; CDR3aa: CASSAPGASPLHF; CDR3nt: TGTGCCAGCAGCGCCCCAGGGGCTTCACCCCTCCACTTT
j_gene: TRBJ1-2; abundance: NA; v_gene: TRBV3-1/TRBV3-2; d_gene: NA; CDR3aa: CASSQDGRSPNYGYTF; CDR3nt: TGTGCCAGCAGCCAAGATGGGAGATCCCCTAACTATGGCTACACCTTC
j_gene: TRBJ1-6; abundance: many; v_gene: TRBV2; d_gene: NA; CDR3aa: CASSSGWNSPLHF; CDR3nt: TGTGCCAGCAGTTCAGGGTGGAATTCACCCCTCCACTTT
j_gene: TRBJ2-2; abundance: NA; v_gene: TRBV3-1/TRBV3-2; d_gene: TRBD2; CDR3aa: CASSQGTSGSFYTGELFF; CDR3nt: TGTGCCAGCAGCCAGGGGACTAGCGGGAGTTTCTACACCGGGGAGCTGTTTTTT